This TCR beta chain was captured in a study of T cell responses to AZD1222 COVID-19 vaccine. Study-wide points: Possibly, clonal diversity was underestimated; donors were largely white British and included more females. The CD4 TCRs associated with vaccination extended across spike and predominated at 160-218 and 743-854. A reported finding is that nearly half of spike-specific TCRs target unmutated variant regions. Only after the peak T cell response were repertoires sampled.

The length of the CDR3 is 14 residues. The germline gives CDR1 SGHRS, CDR2 YFSETQ. V was pared by 2 bases and J by 0 bases, with 5 bases between. TCRdb's copy holds only in-frame clones and misses some; the assay was immunoSEQ multiplex PCR. The profile covers under 200,000 clones, with around 94% appearing a single time and 3.5% to 4% taken by the ten largest. About this clone: Its antigen is unidentified.

This chain links TRBV5-1 with TRBJ2-2; weak D call: TRBD2 (5 bases). The sample was peripheral blood, taken 28 days after the second dose of the MenACWY control vaccine. The clonotype originates from an adult who received the MenACWY meningococcal vaccine as a control. The CDR3 nucleotides read TGCGCCAGCAGCTTAGCGGCGAACACCGGGGAGCTGTTTTTT. It translates to CASSLAANTGELFF.